This TCR beta chain derives from a study of CD8+ T cells in alopecia areata. Background on the study: Each recipient was a roughly 7-11-week-old female C3H/HeJ mouse given skin from an approximately 6-12-month-old C3H/HeJ donor with spontaneous alopecia.

Study-wide findings and caveats: Tissue-resident alphabeta T cells belonging to normal skin likewise get sequenced within scalp specimens. The study found higher clonality in lesional than normal scalp, especially in alopecia totalis/universalis.

This clone was recorded a few times. Its antigen is unidentified. Mouse gene names and germline throughout. The read terminates 4 residues ahead of where the CDR3 ends, so the germline J gene completes it. The CDR3 contains 15 residues. Germline assignment: CDR1 MNHDT and CDR2 YYDKIL. The germline V and J ends were trimmed by 1 base and 1 base, with 9 bases remaining between them. TCR sequencing used cDNA made by reverse transcription of extracted RNA. Data came from immunoSEQ multiplex PCR; TCRdb stores just in-frame clones and leaves some out. The table lists approximately 300,000 clones, with no singletons. Sorting relied on CD4, CD8alpha, NKG2D, NKG2ACE and other markers applied to pooled cutaneous lymph node cells.

The material sequenced was CD4+ T cells sorted from a lymph node. This sequence originates from a C3H/HeJ mouse with alopecia areata. The MHC haplotype of the strain is H2-k. V usage is TRBV17 and J usage is TRBJ2-3, with D perhaps TRBD1 (6 bases). CDR3 sequence: CASSRGRGGAETLYF. CDR3 DNA, as far as it was read: TGTGCTAGCAGTAGAGGCAGGGGAGGTGCAGAA.